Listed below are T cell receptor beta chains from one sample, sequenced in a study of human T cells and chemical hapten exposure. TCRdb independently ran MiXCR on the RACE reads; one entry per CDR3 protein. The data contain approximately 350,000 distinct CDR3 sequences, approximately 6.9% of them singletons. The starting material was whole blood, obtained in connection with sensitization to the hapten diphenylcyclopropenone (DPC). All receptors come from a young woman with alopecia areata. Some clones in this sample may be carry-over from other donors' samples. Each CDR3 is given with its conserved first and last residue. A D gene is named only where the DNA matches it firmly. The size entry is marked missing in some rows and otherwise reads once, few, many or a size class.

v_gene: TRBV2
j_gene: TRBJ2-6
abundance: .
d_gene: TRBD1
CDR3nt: TGTGCCAGCAGTGTACCTCAGGGGGACTCTGGGGCCAACGTCCTGACTTTC
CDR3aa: CASSVPQGDSGANVLTF

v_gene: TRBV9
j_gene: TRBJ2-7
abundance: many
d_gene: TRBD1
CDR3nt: TGTGCCAGCAGCGTAGCTCCCGGACAGGGCTACGAGCAGTACTTC
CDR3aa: CASSVAPGQGYEQYF

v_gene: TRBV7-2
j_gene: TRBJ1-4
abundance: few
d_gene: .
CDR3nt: TGTGCCAGCAGCACATCCAGGGTCCCCAGTGGGGAAAAACTGTTTTTT
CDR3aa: CASSTSRVPSGEKLFF

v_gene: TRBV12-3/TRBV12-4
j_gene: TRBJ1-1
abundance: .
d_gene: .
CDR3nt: TGTGCCAGCAGCAATGGGGAGAACACTGAAGCTTTCTTT
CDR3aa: CASSNGENTEAFF

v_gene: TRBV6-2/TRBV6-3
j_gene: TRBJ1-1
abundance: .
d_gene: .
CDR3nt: TGTGCCAGCAGTTGGGACCCCGGGCAGGTTAACACTGAAGCTTTCTTT
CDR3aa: CASSWDPGQVNTEAFF

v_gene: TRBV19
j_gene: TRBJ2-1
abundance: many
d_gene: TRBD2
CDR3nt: TGTGCCAGTAGTCTTCGGACTAGCGGGGGGAACAATGAGCAGTTCTTC
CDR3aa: CASSLRTSGGNNEQFF

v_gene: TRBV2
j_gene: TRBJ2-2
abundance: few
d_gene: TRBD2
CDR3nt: TGTGCCAGCAGTGAAGGGGGAGGGAGGACCGGGGAGCTGTTTTTT
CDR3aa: CASSEGGGRTGELFF

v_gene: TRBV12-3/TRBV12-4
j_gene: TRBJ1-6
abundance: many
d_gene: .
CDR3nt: TGTGCCAGCAGTTTAGGGCAGCTTTCTTCACCCCTCCACTTT
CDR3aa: CASSLGQLSSPLHF

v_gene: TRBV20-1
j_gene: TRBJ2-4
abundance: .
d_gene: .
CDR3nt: TGCAGTGCTGTTTTTAGGGACATTCAGTACTTC
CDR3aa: CSAVFRDIQYF

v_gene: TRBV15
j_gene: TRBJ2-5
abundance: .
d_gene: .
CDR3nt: TGTGCCACCAGCGATCCAGGGGTAGAAGAGACCCAGTACTTC
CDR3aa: CATSDPGVEETQYF

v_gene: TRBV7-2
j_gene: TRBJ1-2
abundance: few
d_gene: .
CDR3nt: TGTGCCAGCAGCTTACAGGGACTCTATGGCTACACCTTC
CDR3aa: CASSLQGLYGYTF